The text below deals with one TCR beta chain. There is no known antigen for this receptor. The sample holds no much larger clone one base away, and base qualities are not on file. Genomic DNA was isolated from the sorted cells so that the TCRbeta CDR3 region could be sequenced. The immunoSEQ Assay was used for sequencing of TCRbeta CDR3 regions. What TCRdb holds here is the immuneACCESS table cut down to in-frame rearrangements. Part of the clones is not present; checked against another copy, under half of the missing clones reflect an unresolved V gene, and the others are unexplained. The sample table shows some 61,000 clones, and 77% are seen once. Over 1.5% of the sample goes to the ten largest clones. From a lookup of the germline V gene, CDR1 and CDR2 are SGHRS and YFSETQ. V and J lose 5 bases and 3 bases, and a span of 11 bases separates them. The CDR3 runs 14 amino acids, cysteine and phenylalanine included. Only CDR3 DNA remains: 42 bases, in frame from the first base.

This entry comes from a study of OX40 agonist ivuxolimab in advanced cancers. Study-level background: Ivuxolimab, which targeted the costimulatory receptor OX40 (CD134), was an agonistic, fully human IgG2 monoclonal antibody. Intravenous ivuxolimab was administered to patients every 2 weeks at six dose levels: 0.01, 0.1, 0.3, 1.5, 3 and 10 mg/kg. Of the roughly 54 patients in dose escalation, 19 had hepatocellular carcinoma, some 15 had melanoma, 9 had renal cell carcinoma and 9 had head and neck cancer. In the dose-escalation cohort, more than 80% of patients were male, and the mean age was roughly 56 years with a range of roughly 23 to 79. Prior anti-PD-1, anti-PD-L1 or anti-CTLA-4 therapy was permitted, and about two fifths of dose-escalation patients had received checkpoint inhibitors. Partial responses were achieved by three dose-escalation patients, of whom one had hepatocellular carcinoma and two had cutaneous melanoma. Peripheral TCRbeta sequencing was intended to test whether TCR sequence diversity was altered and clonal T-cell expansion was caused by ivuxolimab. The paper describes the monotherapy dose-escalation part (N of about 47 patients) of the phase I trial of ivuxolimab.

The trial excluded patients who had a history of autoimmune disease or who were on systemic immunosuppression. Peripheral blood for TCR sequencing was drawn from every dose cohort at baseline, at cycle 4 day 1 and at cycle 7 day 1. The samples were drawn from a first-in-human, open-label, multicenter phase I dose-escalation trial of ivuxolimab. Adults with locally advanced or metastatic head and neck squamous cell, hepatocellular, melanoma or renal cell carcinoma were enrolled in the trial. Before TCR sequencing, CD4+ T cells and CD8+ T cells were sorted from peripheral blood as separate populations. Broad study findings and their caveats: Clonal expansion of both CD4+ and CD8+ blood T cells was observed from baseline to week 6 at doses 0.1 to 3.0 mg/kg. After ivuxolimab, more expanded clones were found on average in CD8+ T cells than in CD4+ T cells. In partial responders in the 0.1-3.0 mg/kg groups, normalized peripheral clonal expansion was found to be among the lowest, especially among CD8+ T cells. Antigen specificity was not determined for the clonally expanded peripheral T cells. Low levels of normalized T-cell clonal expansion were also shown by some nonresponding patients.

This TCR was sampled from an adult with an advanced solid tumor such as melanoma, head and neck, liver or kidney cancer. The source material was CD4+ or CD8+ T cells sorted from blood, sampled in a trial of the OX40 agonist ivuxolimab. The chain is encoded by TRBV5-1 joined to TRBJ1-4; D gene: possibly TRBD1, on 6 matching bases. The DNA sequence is TGCGCCAGCAGACAGGGTCCAGCTAATGAAAAACTGTTTTTT. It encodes CASRQGPANEKLFF.